The present T cell receptor (beta chain) was sequenced within a study of graft-versus-host responses after intestinal transplantation. Study-wide context: Each recipient received anti-thymocyte globulin induction, then tacrolimus and steroids for 2 to 3 years.

This CDR3 contains 13 residues. Germline V gene data show CDR1 as SGHNT and CDR2 as YYREEE (reference sequence). With V trimmed by 3 bases and J by 12 bases, 10 bases remained unmatched. Assay: immunoSEQ multiplex PCR; the TCRdb copy retains only in-frame clones and omits some. Of approximately 20,000 clones listed, around 92% are singletons. Overall study findings and caveats: Ileal or blood samples showed some GvH clones first, and such clones were also found in recipient marrow.

As concerns this clone: Its antigen is as yet unknown.

The sample consisted of PBMCs, taken about 260 days after intestinal transplant. This receptor was identified in a human patient who received an intestinal transplant, so some T cells may come from the graft donor. J is TRBJ2-3 and V is TRBV5-4, with 7 bases matching TRBD2. In DNA form, the CDR3 reads TGTGCCAGCAGCTACTCGGGCGGGAGCGCCCAGTATTTT. It yields the protein CASSYSGGSAQYF.